The present entry profiles one TCR beta chain with its context. The data stem from a study of blood T cell repertoires in COVID-19. Here immunoSEQ multiplex PCR was the method, and the copy in TCRdb shows in-frame clones only, minus some. The sample lists 100,000 to 140,000 clones, 80% to 95% occurring once. Germline trimming cut 1 base from V and 8 bases from J; bases unmatched to any gene: 12. Looked up from germline, CDR1 is MGHRA and CDR2 is YSYEKL. CDR3 length: 16 residues. The chain couples TRBV4-1 to TRBJ1-2; the match to TRBD1 covers 8 bases. The sequencing sample was made of peripheral blood. The sequence came from a woman aged 30 to 39 with acute or convalescent COVID-19. CDR3 DNA: TGCGCCAGCAGCCAAGGACAGGGGAAGGGCCCCGCGGGCTACACCTTC. This sequence encodes CASSQGQGKGPAGYTF.